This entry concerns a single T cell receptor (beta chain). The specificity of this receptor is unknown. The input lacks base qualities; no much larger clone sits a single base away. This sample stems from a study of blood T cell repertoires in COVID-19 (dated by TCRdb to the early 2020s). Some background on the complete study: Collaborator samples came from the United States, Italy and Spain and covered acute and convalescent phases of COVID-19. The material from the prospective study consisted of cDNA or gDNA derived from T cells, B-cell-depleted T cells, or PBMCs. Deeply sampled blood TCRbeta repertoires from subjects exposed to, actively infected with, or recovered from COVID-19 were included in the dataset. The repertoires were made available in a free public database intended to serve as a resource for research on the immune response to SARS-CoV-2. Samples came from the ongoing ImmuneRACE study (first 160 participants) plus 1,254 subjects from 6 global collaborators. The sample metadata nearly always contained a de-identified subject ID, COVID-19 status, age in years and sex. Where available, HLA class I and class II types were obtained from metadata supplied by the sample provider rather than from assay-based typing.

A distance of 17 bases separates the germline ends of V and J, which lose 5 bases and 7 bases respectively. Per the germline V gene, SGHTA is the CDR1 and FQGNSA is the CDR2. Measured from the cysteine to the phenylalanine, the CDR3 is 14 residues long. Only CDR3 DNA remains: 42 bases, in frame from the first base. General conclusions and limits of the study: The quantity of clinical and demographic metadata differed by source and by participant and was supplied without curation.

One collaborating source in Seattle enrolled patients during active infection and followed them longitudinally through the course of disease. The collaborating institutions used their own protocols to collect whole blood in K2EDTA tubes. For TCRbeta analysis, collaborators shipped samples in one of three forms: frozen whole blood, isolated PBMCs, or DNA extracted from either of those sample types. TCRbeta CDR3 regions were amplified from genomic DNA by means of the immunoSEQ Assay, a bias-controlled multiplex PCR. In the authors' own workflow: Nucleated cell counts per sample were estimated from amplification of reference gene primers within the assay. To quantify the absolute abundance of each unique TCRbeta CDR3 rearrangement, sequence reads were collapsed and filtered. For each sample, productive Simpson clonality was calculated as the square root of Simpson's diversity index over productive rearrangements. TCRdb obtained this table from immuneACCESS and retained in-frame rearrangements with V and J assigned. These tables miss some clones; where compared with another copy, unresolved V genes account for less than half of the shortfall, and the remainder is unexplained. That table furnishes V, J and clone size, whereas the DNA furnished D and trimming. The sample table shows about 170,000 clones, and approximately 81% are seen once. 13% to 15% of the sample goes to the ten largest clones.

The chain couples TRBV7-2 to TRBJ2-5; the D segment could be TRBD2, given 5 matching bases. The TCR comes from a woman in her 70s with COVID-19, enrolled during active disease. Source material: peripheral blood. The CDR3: CASSQHTGGLTQYF. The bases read TGTGCCAGCAGCCAACACACCGGAGGACTGACCCAGTACTTC.